This paragraph covers one TCR beta chain sequence. In the source study's methods: Estimation of nucleated cell counts was performed using reference gene primer amplification. Here immunoSEQ multiplex PCR was the method, and the copy in TCRdb shows in-frame clones only, minus some. V and J calls and clone size come straight from that table; D and trimming were deduced from the DNA. The table records a few hundred thousand clones, 90% of them present only once. V lost 1 base to trimming and J lost 5 bases, with 6 bases between them. Germline CDR1 and CDR2: SGHTA and FQGNSA. The CDR3 sequence is 13 residues long. Seattle's enrolled individuals joined amid active infection and were then monitored longitudinally. The data belong to a study of blood T cell repertoires in COVID-19. Turning to the study itself: The study drew acute and convalescent COVID-19 samples from the United States, Italy and Spain. PBMCs, B-cell-depleted T cells, or T cells provided the cDNA or gDNA that made up the material.

Material: peripheral blood. The clonotype was recovered from a woman aged 55-69 years with COVID-19, enrolled during active disease. This chain connects TRBV7-2 to TRBJ1-5; no firm D call. The CDR3: CASSLEQYQPQHF. The CDR3 nucleotides read TGTGCCAGCAGCTTAGAACAGTATCAGCCCCAGCATTTT.